The 30 T cell receptor beta chains in this list originate from one sample, sequenced in a study of T cells in Graves' hyperthyroidism and ophthalmopathy. The CDR3 regions of TCR beta were amplified from RNA transcripts. HTBI primers were employed in a first-round RT-PCR of the TCR CDR3. Each CDR3 protein is one row after TCRdb ran MiXCR on the multiplex PCR reads. The profile shows about 480,000 distinct CDR3 sequences, around 15% of them singletons. Sample: blood. The receptors were gathered from a young woman with Graves' hyperthyroidism.

This clonotype was seen repeatedly, ten times or more. V and J are TRBV19 and TRBJ1-2; no clear D. The CDR3 is made up of 13 amino acids. Germline V gene sequence: CDR1 LNHDA, CDR2 SQIVND (reference sequence). Trimming removed 6 bases from V and 6 bases from J, with 14 bases in between. CDR3 DNA: TGTGCCAGTAGCAAATCCTTGAGGGATGGCTACACCTTC. It yields the protein CASSKSLRDGYTF.

This clonotype showed up many times. The chain is built from TRBV2 and TRBJ1-6; D possibly corresponds to TRBD1 (5 bases). The CDR3 runs 14 residues. Germline V lookup: CDR1 SNHLY, CDR2 FYNNEI. V lost 3 bases and J 9 bases, leaving 12 bases between the germline ends. The CDR3: CASSEAGWTSPLHF. The CDR3 coding sequence is TGTGCCAGCAGTGAGGCAGGGTGGACTTCACCCCTCCACTTT.

The chain recombines TRBV3-1 with TRBJ1-2; D remains unclear. V lost 4 bases to trimming and J lost 6 bases, with 12 bases between them. Germline loops: CDR1 LGHDT, CDR2 YNNKEL (reference sequence). The CDR3 runs to 13 residues. CDR3 in amino acids: CASSLHRRDGYTF. The CDR3 DNA reads as TGTGCCAGCAGCCTTCACAGAAGAGATGGCTACACCTTC.

This clonotype was picked up many times. The chain joins TRBV12-5 to TRBJ1-1; D might be TRBD1 (6 bases). The CDR3 has 13 amino acids. V was clipped by 3 bases and J by 8 bases, with 13 bases between them. Germline lookup yields CDR1 LGHNT and CDR2 FRNRAP. CDR3 amino acids: CASGFAQGFEAFF. DNA for the CDR3: TGTGCTAGTGGTTTTGCACAGGGATTCGAAGCTTTCTTT.

This clonotype was seen many times. This sequence joins TRBV7-9 and TRBJ1-2; D is perhaps TRBD1 (5 bases). CDR3 length equals 14 residues. Deletions cut 3 bases from V and 8 bases from J, with 16 bases between. CDR1 SEHNR and CDR2 FQNEAQ come from the germline V gene (reference sequence). The CDR3 reads CASSLTGEGRGYTF. For the CDR3, the DNA is TGTGCCAGCAGCTTGACGGGCGAGGGGAGGGGCTACACCTTC. The full variable domain, with the rest looked up from reference TRBV7-9 and TRBJ1-2, is DTGVSQNPRHKITKRGQNVTFRCDPISEHNRLYWYRQTLGQGPEFLTYFQNEAQLEKSRLLSDRFSAERPKGSFSTLEIQRTEQGDSAMYLCASSLTGEGRGYTFGSGTRLTVV.

The sample holds many counts of this clonotype. The chain links TRBV6-1 to TRBJ2-7; D is unclear. V lost 6 bases and J lost 3, with 18 bases in between. The CDR3 is 15 residues long. Germline CDR1 is MNHNS and CDR2 is SASEGT. The CDR3 coding sequence is TGTGCCAGCAGCAAATCGTCTGATGTAGACTACGAGCAGTACTTC. Protein sequence: CASSKSSDVDYEQYF.

J is TRBJ1-1 and V is TRBV5-5, with D unresolved. The CDR3 length is 15 residues. The germline V and J ends were trimmed by 2 bases and 0 bases, with 11 bases remaining between them. Germline V gene data show CDR1 as SGHKS and CDR2 as YYEKEE (reference sequence). For the CDR3, the DNA is TGTGCCAGCAGCTTAACGGACGTTATGAACACTGAAGCTTTCTTT. This gives the protein CASSLTDVMNTEAFF.

Ten or more counts support this clonotype. The chain recombines TRBV20-1 with TRBJ2-1; 9 nucleotides align to TRBD2. J lost 5 bases, V lost 5 bases, and 16 bases had no gene match. Germline CDR1 reads DFQATT; CDR2 reads SNEGSKA (reference sequence). This CDR3 has 17 amino acids. CDR3 sequence: CSASHEREVAADNEQFF. The CDR3 DNA reads as TGCAGTGCTTCTCATGAGCGGGAGGTCGCGGCGGACAATGAGCAGTTCTTC.

This clonotype was picked up many times. The chain carries TRBV27 and TRBJ2-5; 11 nucleotides agree with TRBD2. The V gene end was trimmed by 2 bases and the J gene end by 5 bases; junction bases not matched to a gene: 19. CDR1 and CDR2 from the germline V gene are MNHEY and SMNVEV (reference sequence). The CDR3 covers 20 residues. The CDR3 coding sequence is TGTGCCAGCAGTTTACTAGGGATGACTAGCGGGATCTTTCCCGGGGAGACCCAGTACTTC. This codes for CASSLLGMTSGIFPGETQYF.

This clonotype occurred many times. V and J are TRBV11-3 and TRBJ1-6; 8 bases are shared with TRBD1. There are 15 residues in the CDR3. The V and J ends lost 5 bases and 6 bases, in that order; junction bases with no gene match: 6. The V gene's germline CDR1 is SGHNT and CDR2 YENEEA. CDR3: CASSQGQVINSPLHF. CDR3 DNA sequence: TGTGCCAGCAGCCAGGGACAGGTGATTAATTCACCCCTCCACTTT.

The genes are TRBV19 and TRBJ2-3; 12 positions agree with TRBD2. Germline V gene data show CDR1 as LNHDA and CDR2 as SQIVND (reference sequence). The ends lost 7 bases at V and 5 bases at J; junction bases unmatched: 7. The CDR3 is made up of 15 amino acids. The CDR3 sequence: CASKRLAGVRDTQYF. As DNA, the CDR3 is TGTGCCAGTAAGAGACTAGCGGGAGTTAGAGATACGCAGTATTTT.

In this sample, this clonotype turned up many times. V usage is TRBV27 and J usage is TRBJ2-3, with 8 bases that match TRBD2. Germline V CDR1 and CDR2: MNHEY, SMNVEV (reference sequence). This CDR3 has 13 residues. J was trimmed by 5 bases and V by 5 bases; bases with no gene match: 3. CDR3 sequence: CASSQAGVDTQYF. The CDR3 DNA follows: TGTGCCAGCAGTCAAGCGGGAGTAGATACGCAGTATTTT.

The rearrangement links TRBV10-3 to TRBJ2-7, with 11 positions matching TRBD2. This CDR3 contains 13 residues. CDR1 is ENHRY, CDR2 SYGVKD, per germline. Trimming at V came to 4 bases and at J to 8 bases, leaving 4 bases not matched to a gene. This CDR3 reads CAISGGTSGQQYF. CDR3 nucleotide sequence: TGTGCCATCAGTGGAGGGACTAGCGGACAGCAGTACTTC.

In this sample, this clonotype turned up many times. CDR3: CAWSEGRSYGYTF. For the CDR3, the DNA is TGTGCCTGGAGTGAGGGTAGAAGTTATGGCTACACCTTC. The chain combines TRBV30 with TRBJ1-2; D is uncertain. CDR3 length: 13 residues. Germline V lookup: CDR1 GTSNPN, CDR2 SVGIG (reference sequence). V was cut by 1 base and J by 5 bases, with 11 bases left in between.

The V and J genes are TRBV7-9 and TRBJ2-3; possibly TRBD2 for D (5 bases). V was clipped by 2 bases and J by 4 bases, with 10 bases between them. CDR3 length equals 14 residues. Germline V gives CDR1 SEHNR, CDR2 FQNEAQ (reference sequence). CDR3 loop: CASSLKGSPDTQYF. As DNA, the CDR3 is TGTGCCAGCAGCTTAAAAGGGAGCCCAGATACGCAGTATTTT.

This clonotype was seen ten or more times. V usage is TRBV24-1 and J usage is TRBJ1-1, with D hard to call. The V gene lost 3 bases and the J gene lost 4 bases, with 5 bases spanning the gap. The CDR3 contains 12 residues. Germline V CDR1 and CDR2: KGHDR, SFDVKD. CDR3 sequence (DNA): TGTGCCACCAGTGATGCTAGCACTGAAGCTTTCTTT. Protein: CATSDASTEAFF.

This clonotype has at least ten counts. The chain joins TRBV2 to TRBJ2-1; no clear D gene. Looked up from germline, CDR1 is SNHLY and CDR2 is FYNNEI. The ends were cut back, 7 bases at V and 1 base at J, with 5 bases in the middle. The CDR3 runs 12 residues. The DNA for the CDR3 is TGTGCCAGCACAGGTTCCTACAATGAGCAGTTCTTC. It specifies CASTGSYNEQFF.

The gene calls are TRBV6-5 and TRBJ2-7; D might be TRBD2 (5 bases). The CDR3 is made up of 14 amino acids. Germline values: CDR1 MNHEY, CDR2 SVGAGI. Trimming removed 2 bases from V and 6 bases from J, with 14 bases in between. The CDR3 is CASSYVEGACEQYF. The CDR3 coding sequence is TGTGCCAGCAGTTACGTAGAGGGAGCCTGCGAGCAGTACTTC.

This clonotype was seen repeatedly, ten times or more. This sequence joins TRBV3-1 and TRBJ1-6; D is ambiguous. This CDR3 contains 14 residues. Trimming cost V 4 bases and J 8 bases, with 12 bases left between them. Looked up from germline, CDR1 is LGHDT and CDR2 is YNNKEL (reference sequence). DNA of the CDR3: TGTGCCAGCAGCCTGGGAGGGTGGGATTCACCCCTCCACTTT. Residues: CASSLGGWDSPLHF. Full variable domain (rest looked up from reference TRBV3-1 and TRBJ1-6): DTAVSQTPKYLVTQMGNDKSIKCEQNLGHDTMYWYKQDSKKFLKIMFSYNNKELIINETVPNRFSPKSPDKAHLNLHINSLELGDSAVYFCASSLGGWDSPLHFGNGTRLTVT.

J is TRBJ2-3 and V is TRBV19; the match to TRBD2 covers 8 bases. Germline V lookup: CDR1 LNHDA, CDR2 SQIVND (reference sequence). The trim removed 9 bases at V and 0 bases at J, leaving 11 bases unmatched. The CDR3 covers 16 residues. The CDR3 is CASKGLGDPSTDTQYF. Here the CDR3 DNA reads TGTGCCAGCAAGGGACTAGGGGACCCTAGCACAGATACGCAGTATTTT.

The J gene is TRBJ2-7, the V gene TRBV7-9; possible D gene TRBD2, 5 bases. The CDR3 consists of 12 residues. V lost 6 bases and J lost 10, with 16 bases in between. Germline-derived CDR1 and CDR2 are SEHNR and FQNEAQ (reference sequence). CDR3 sequence: CASSSPLAEQYF. The DNA of the CDR3 is TGTGCCAGCAGTTCTCCGCTAGCAGAACAGTACTTC.

This clonotype appeared a few times. This chain connects TRBV14 to TRBJ2-7; 8 bases fit TRBD1. The germline V gene encodes CDR1 SGHDN and CDR2 FVKESK. Trimming at V came to 4 bases and at J to 2 bases, leaving 7 bases not matched to a gene. The CDR3 length is 15 residues. The CDR3 loop reads CASSLGTGRTYEQYF. CDR3 in DNA: TGTGCCAGCAGCCTGGGGACAGGCCGCACCTACGAGCAGTACTTC.

At least ten counts were recorded for this clonotype. The chain recombines TRBV5-5 with TRBJ2-5, with D perhaps TRBD2 (5 bases). With 3 bases removed from V and 4 bases from J, the gap between germline ends came to 13 bases. The V gene's germline CDR1 is SGHKS and CDR2 YYEKEE (reference sequence). The CDR3 runs 14 residues. CDR3 nucleotide sequence: TGTGCCAGCAGCTCCACCGGGGTTGGAGAGACCCAGTACTTC. It encodes CASSSTGVGETQYF.

The chain couples TRBV6-1 to TRBJ1-1, with 8 bases fitting TRBD1. Germline-derived CDR1 and CDR2 are MNHNS and SASEGT. The J segment lost 3 bases and the V segment lost 10 bases, leaving 4 bases of the junction unmatched. The CDR3 totals 12 residues. The CDR3 sequence: CAMKTGDTEAFF. Here the CDR3 DNA reads TGTGCCATGAAGACAGGGGACACTGAAGCTTTCTTT.

This clonotype occurred many times. The V call is TRBV13, the J call TRBJ2-1; 10 bases are shared with TRBD2. Germline V CDR1 and CDR2: PRHDT, FYEKMQ (reference sequence). The CDR3 length is 16 residues. Trimming removed 0 bases from V and 7 bases from J; junction bases left unmatched: 6. The CDR3 loop is CASSLGAGGPRNEQFF. CDR3 nucleotides: TGTGCCAGCAGCTTAGGAGCGGGAGGGCCGAGGAATGAGCAGTTCTTC.

This clonotype was recorded a few times. The chain employs TRBV20-1 and TRBJ1-1; possibly TRBD1 for D (6 bases). With 0 bases removed from V and 7 bases from J, the gap between germline ends came to 12 bases. CDR1 is DFQATT and CDR2 is SNEGSKA in the germline V gene (reference sequence). This CDR3 comprises 13 residues. CDR3 residues: CSAREAGVYEAFF. CDR3 DNA sequence: TGCAGTGCTAGAGAGGCAGGGGTGTATGAAGCTTTCTTT.

The chain carries TRBV24-1 and TRBJ2-1; TRBD2 matches 14 bases. V shed 2 bases, J shed 8 bases, and the junction held 7 bases outside the gene matches. Germline-derived CDR1 and CDR2 are KGHDR and SFDVKD. CDR3 length: 17 residues. CDR3 loop: CATSDSGTSGRSDEQFF. The CDR3 bases are TGTGCCACCAGTGATTCTGGGACTAGCGGGAGAAGCGATGAGCAGTTCTTC.

This clonotype appeared a few times. The chain joins TRBV30 to TRBJ1-2; tentative D call: TRBD1 (6 bases). The V end was cut by 0 bases, the J end by 6 bases, with 11 bases between. The CDR3 is made up of 13 amino acids. CDR1 is GTSNPN, CDR2 SVGIG, per germline (reference sequence). In nucleotides, the CDR3 is TGTGCCTGGAGTGTGGCAGGGGCCGATGGCTACACCTTC. Translation gives CAWSVAGADGYTF.

The table lists this clonotype with a few counts. The junction departs from germline at one end; a sequencing error may be responsible. The chain is built from TRBV7-2 and TRBJ2-3; D is unresolved. The CDR3 consists of 16 residues. Germline loops: CDR1 SGHTA, CDR2 FQGNSA. In nucleotides, the CDR3 is TGTCCCAGCAGCTTGGAATCATCGACTAGCACAGATACGCAGTATTTT. This gives the protein CPSSLESSTSTDTQYF.

This clonotype was counted many times. J is TRBJ1-1 and V is TRBV29-1; 7 bases are a match to TRBD1. This CDR3 has 14 amino acids. J gave up 2 bases and V 3 bases, and 6 bases lay outside the gene matches. Germline assignment: CDR1 SQVTM and CDR2 ANQGSEA. The CDR3, as DNA: TGCAGCGTTGATGCCGGGACAGTCAACACTGAAGCTTTCTTT. It codes for CSVDAGTVNTEAFF. The variable domain in full, with the rest retrieved from reference TRBV29-1 and TRBJ1-1, is SAVISQKPSRDICQRGTSLTIQCQVDSQVTMMFWYRQQPGQSLTLIATANQGSEATYESGFVIDKFPISRPNLTFSTLTVSNMSPEDSSIYLCSVDAGTVNTEAFFGQGTRLTVV.